This T cell receptor beta chain was identified during a study of blood T cell repertoires in COVID-19. Using immunoSEQ multiplex PCR, the repertoire was profiled, and TCRdb retains in-frame clones only, with some absent. This table has about 230,000 clones, 83% appearing once. This CDR3 region has 14 residues. Germline V gene data show CDR1 as SGHDT and CDR2 as YYEEEE. V lost 6 bases, J lost 0 bases, and 13 bases lay in between. The genes are TRBV5-6 and TRBJ2-7; tentative D call: TRBD1 (6 bases). Sequenced material: peripheral blood. The TCR comes from a woman in her seventies with active or convalescent COVID-19. CDR3 coding DNA: TGTGCCAGCAAAAGGACAGATAGCTCCTACGAGCAGTACTTC. Encoded protein: CASKRTDSSYEQYF. Full variable domain (outside the CDR3, taken from reference TRBV5-6 and TRBJ2-7): DAGVTQSPTHLIKTRGQQVTLRCSPKSGHDTVSWYQQALGQGPQFIFQYYEEEERQRGNFPDRFSGHQFPNYSSELNVNALLLGDSALYLCASKRTDSSYEQYFGPGTRLTVT.